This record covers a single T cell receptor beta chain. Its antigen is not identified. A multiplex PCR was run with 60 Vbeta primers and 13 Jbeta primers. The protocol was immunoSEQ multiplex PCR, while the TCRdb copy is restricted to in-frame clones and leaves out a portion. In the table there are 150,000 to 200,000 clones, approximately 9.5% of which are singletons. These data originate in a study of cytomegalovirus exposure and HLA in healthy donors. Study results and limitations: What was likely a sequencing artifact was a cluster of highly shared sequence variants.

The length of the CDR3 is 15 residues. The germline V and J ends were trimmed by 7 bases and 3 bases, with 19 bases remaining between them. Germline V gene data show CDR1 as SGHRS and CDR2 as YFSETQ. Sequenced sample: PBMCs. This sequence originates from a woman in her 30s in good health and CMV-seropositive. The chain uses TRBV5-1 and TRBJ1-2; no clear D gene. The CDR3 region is CASRLVAGSDYGYTF. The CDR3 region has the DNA TGCGCCAGCCGTTTGGTGGCGGGGTCGGACTATGGCTACACCTTC.